This T cell receptor (beta chain) was identified in a study of T cell repertoires in cytomegalovirus infection. Study information: Based on public TCR beta signatures, there were indications of CMV infection and of a matching HLA type.

There are 14 residues in the CDR3. Deletions cut 2 bases from V and 5 bases from J, with 10 bases between. Germline V gene lookup returns CDR1 SEHNR and CDR2 FQNEAQ (reference sequence). Study outcomes and limitations: Summed public TCR beta family frequency identified CMV carriers bearing the relevant HLA. The ex vivo response showed dominance by HLA-C-restricted CMV-specific TCR beta clonotypes.

Of note for this clonotype: Its antigen is still unknown.

TCRdb re-called the reads through MiXCR, storing one row per CDR3 protein. The sample has roughly 860,000 distinct CDR3 sequences; about 31% are singletons. The chain carries TRBV7-9 and TRBJ1-5, with D possibly matching TRBD1 (5 bases). The sample consisted of cultured CD8+ T cells from PBMCs, taken from culture after CMV antigen stimulation. The sequence derives from a human donor in good health (CMV status not recorded). Some clones in this sample may be carry-over from other donors' samples. Here the CDR3 DNA reads TGTGCCAGCAGCTTATCAGGGAGCGATCAGCCCCAGCATTTT. Translation gives CASSLSGSDQPQHF. Variable domain in full (rest from reference TRBV7-9 and TRBJ1-5): DTGVSQNPRHKITKRGQNVTFRCDPISEHNRLYWYRQTLGQGPEFLTYFQNEAQLEKSRLLSDRFSAERPKGSFSTLEIQRTEQGDSAMYLCASSLSGSDQPQHFGDGTRLSIL.